This section outlines one TCR beta chain sequence together with its context. This record belongs to a study of blood T cell repertoires in COVID-19. Study in general: Some COVID-19 samples were acute and others convalescent; all came from the United States, Italy and Spain. PBMCs, B-cell-depleted T cells, or T cells were the source of the cDNA or gDNA that made up the material.

In the original workflow: Scientists estimated how many nucleated cells there were by amplifying reference gene primers. The data were produced by immunoSEQ multiplex PCR, yet TCRdb's version contains in-frame clones alone and is incomplete. That table is the source of V, J and clone size, and D and trimming were worked out from the DNA. The sample has some 200,000 clones; about nine tenths are singletons. The V end was cut by 4 bases, the J end by 5 bases, with 20 bases between. This CDR3 has 16 residues. The germline V gene has CDR1 MNHEY and CDR2 SVGEGT. V usage is TRBV6-2 or TRBV6-3 and J usage is TRBJ2-5; possible D gene TRBD2, 5 bases. The TCR was taken from a man at least 80 years old with acute or convalescent COVID-19. Sequenced material: peripheral blood. The CDR3 DNA sequence: TGTGCCAGCAGTTTCGGTGGAGGCCGGTTTGGGGAGACCCAGTACTTC. This sequence encodes CASSFGGGRFGETQYF.